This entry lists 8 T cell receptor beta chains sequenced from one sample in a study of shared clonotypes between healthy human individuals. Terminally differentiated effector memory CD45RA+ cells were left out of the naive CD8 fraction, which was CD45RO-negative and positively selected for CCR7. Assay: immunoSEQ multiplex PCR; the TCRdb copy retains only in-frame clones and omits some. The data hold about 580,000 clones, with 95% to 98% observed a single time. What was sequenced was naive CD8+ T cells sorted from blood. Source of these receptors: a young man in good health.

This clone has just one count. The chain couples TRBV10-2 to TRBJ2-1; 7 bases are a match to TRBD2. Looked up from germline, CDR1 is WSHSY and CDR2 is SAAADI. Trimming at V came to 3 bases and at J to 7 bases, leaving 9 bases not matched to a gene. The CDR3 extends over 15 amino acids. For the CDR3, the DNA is TGCGCCAGCAGTGACGTGGGAGGGCCCTCGAATGAGCAGTTCTTC. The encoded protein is CASSDVGGPSNEQFF.

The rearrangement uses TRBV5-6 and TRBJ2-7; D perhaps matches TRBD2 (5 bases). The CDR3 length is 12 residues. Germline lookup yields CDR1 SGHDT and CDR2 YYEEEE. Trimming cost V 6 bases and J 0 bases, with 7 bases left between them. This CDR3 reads CASMGVSYEQYF. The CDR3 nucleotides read TGTGCCAGCATGGGAGTCTCCTACGAGCAGTACTTC. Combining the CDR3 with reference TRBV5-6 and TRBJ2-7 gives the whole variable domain DAGVTQSPTHLIKTRGQQVTLRCSPKSGHDTVSWYQQALGQGPQFIFQYYEEEERQRGNFPDRFSGHQFPNYSSELNVNALLLGDSALYLCASMGVSYEQYFGPGTRLTVT.

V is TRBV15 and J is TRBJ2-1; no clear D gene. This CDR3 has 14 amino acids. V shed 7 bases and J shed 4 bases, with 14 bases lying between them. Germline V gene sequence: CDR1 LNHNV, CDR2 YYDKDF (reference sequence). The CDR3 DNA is TGTGCCACCATGCAGGACGGGTCTTACAATGAGCAGTTCTTC. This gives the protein CATMQDGSYNEQFF. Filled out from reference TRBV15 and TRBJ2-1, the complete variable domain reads DAMVIQNPRYQVTQFGKPVTLSCSQTLNHNVMYWYQQKSSQAPKLLFHYYDKDFNNEADTPDNFQSRRPNTSFCFLDIRSPGLGDTAMYLCATMQDGSYNEQFFGPGTRLTVL.

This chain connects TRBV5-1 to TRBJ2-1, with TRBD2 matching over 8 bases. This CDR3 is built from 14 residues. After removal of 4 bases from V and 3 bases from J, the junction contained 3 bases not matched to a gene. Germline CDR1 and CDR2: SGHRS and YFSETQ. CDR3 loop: CASSMTSDYNEQFF. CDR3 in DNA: TGCGCCAGCAGCATGACTAGCGACTACAATGAGCAGTTCTTC. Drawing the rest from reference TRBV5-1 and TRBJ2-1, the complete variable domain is KAGVTQTPRYLIKTRGQQVTLSCSPISGHRSVSWYQQTPGQGLQFLFEYFSETQRNKGNFPGRFSGRQFSNSRSEMNVSTLELGDSALYLCASSMTSDYNEQFFGPGTRLTVL.

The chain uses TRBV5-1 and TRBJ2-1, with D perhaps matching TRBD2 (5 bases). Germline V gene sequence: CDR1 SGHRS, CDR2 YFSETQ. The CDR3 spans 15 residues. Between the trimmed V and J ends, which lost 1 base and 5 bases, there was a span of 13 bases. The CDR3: CASSLFPGKNNEQFF. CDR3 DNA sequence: TGCGCCAGCAGCTTGTTTCCCGGGAAGAACAATGAGCAGTTCTTC.

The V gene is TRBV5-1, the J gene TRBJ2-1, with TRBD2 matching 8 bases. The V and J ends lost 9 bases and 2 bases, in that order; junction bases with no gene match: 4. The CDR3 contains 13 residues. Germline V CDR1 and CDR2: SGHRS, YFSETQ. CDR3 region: CATSGGAYNEQFF. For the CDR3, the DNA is TGCGCCACCTCGGGGGGGGCCTACAATGAGCAGTTCTTC.

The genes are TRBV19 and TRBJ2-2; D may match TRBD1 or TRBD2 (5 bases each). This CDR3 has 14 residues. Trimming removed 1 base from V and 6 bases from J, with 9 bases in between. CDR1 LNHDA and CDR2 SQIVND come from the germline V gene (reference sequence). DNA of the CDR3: TGTGCCAGTAGTATAGTGCTGGGACCCGGGGAGCTGTTTTTT. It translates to CASSIVLGPGELFF.

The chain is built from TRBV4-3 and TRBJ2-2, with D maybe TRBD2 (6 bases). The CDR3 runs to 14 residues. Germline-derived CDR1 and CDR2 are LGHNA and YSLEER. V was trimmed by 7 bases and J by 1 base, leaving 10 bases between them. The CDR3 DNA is TGCGCCAGCAAGGAGGGCGTGAACACCGGGGAGCTGTTTTTT. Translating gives CASKEGVNTGELFF.